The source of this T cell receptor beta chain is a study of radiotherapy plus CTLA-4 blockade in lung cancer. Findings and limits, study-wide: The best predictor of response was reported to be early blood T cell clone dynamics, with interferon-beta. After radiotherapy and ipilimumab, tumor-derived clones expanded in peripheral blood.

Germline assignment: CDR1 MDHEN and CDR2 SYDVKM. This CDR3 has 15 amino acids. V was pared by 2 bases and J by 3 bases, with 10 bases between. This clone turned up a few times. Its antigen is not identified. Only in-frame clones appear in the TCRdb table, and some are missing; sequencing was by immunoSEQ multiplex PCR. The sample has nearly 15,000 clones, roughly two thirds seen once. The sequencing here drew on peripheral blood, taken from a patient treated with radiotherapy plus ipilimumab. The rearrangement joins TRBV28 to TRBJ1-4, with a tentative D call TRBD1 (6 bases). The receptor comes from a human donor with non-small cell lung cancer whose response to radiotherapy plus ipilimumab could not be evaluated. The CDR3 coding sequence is TGTGCCAGCAGTTTAGGGGGCACGGCTAATGAAAAACTGTTTTTT. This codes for CASSLGGTANEKLFF.